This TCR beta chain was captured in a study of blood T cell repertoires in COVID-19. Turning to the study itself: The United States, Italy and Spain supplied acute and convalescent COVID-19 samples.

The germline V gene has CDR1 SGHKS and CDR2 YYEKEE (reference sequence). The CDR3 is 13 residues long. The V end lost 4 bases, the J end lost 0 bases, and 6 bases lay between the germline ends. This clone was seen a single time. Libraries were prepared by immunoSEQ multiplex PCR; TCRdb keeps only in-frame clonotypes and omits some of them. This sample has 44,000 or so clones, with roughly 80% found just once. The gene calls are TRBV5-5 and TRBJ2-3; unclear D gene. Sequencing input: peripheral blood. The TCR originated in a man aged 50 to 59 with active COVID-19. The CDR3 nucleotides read TGTGCCAGCAGCGCCAGTAGCACAGATACGCAGTATTTT. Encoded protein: CASSASSTDTQYF.